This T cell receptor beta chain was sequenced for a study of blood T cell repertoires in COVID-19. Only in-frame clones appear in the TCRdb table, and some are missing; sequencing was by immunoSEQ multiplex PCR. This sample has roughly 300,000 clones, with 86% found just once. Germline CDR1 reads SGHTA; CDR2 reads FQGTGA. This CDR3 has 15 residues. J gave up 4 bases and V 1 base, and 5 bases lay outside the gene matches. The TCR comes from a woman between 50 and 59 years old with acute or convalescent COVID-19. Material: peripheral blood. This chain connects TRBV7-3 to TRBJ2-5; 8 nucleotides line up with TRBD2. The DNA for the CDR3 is TGTGCCAGCAGCTTAAACGGGGGGGCCGCAGAGACCCAGTACTTC. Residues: CASSLNGGAAETQYF.